This T cell receptor beta chain is from a study of blood T cell repertoires in COVID-19. Study at large: The origin of the acute and convalescent COVID-19 samples was the United States, Italy and Spain. Sources were T cells, B-cell-depleted T cells, or PBMCs; the material itself was cDNA or gDNA.

Germline loops: CDR1 ENHRY, CDR2 SYGVKD. The CDR3 length is 16 residues. Trimming pared 8 bases from V and 3 bases from J, leaving 22 bases between. Seattle cases were enrolled at active infection and followed longitudinally. Per the original methods: Quantification of nucleated cells was approximated via reference gene primer amplification. TCRdb keeps only in-frame clones here, not all; method: immunoSEQ multiplex PCR. V, J and clone size reflect that table, while D and trimming were determined from the DNA. The sample has over 200,000 clones; approximately 90% are singletons. The sequenced sample was peripheral blood. This chain links TRBV10-3 with TRBJ1-2, with a tentative D call TRBD1 (6 bases). The clonotype originates from a young man with COVID-19, enrolled during active disease. The CDR3 DNA reads as TGTGCCATCTCTTCCGGACAGTCGCAGGGTGACTATGGCTACACCTTC. Translation gives CAISSGQSQGDYGYTF.